This TCR beta chain was observed in a study of blood T cell repertoires in COVID-19. Per germline, CDR1 SGHTA and CDR2 FQGNSA. V was clipped by 2 bases and J by 7 bases; unmatched bases: 5. This CDR3 region has 14 residues. Profiling relied on immunoSEQ multiplex PCR, and the TCRdb table lists in-frame clones only, not all of them. The table includes fewer than 35,000 clones, roughly nine tenths detected once. This chain connects TRBV7-2 to TRBJ1-2; 9 bases are shared with TRBD1. This receptor was taken from a man aged 65 to 85 with active or convalescent COVID-19. Material: peripheral blood. The CDR3 sequence is CASSLRQGEVGYTF. The CDR3 coding sequence is TGTGCCAGCAGCTTACGACAGGGGGAGGTTGGCTACACCTTC.